The present T cell receptor beta chain was sequenced within a study of blood T cell repertoires in COVID-19. Study as a whole: Both acute and convalescent COVID-19 samples were obtained from the United States, Italy and Spain. The analysed material was cDNA or gDNA that came from T cells, B-cell-depleted T cells, or PBMCs.

Between the trimmed V and J ends, which lost 3 bases and 0 bases, there was a span of 11 bases. CDR1 is MGHDK and CDR2 is SYGVNS in the germline V gene. The CDR3 spans 15 residues. As handled by the study authors: Estimation of nucleated cell counts relied on the amplification of reference gene primers. Here immunoSEQ multiplex PCR was the method, and the copy in TCRdb shows in-frame clones only, minus some. The V and J calls and the clone size are those of that table, but D and trimming were determined from the DNA. The sample has some 160,000 clones; around nine tenths are singletons. This sequence joins TRBV25-1 and TRBJ1-2; D might be TRBD1 (6 bases). The specimen was PBMCs or T cells enriched from blood (not recorded which). This TCR derives from a woman in her forties or fifties who had recovered from COVID-19. The CDR3 region is CASSDRGSANYGYTF. The CDR3 DNA follows: TGTGCCAGCAGTGACAGGGGCTCGGCTAACTATGGCTACACCTTC.